The next 8 T cell receptor beta chains were all read from a single sample in a study of radiation and T cells in renal cell carcinoma (dated by TCRdb to 2018 to 2021). The time point label, as the study defines it: blood 4 weeks post-SBRT, at nephrectomy. Taken with the paper, the label for treatment or condition translates to: 15 Gy SBRT to primary tumor, nephrectomy 4 weeks later. Library construction relied on the immunoSEQ multiplex PCR assay. The immuneACCESS repertoire file appears here via TCRdb, limited to in-frame rearrangements. These files lack a portion of the clones; in checked studies, under half of the deficit traces to unresolved V genes, and the cause of the others is not known. Present in this sample are about 86,000 clones, approximately 86% of which were seen just once. Of the sample, around 9.4% is held by the ten largest clones. The sample was blood, taken from a patient whose treatment included radiotherapy and nephrectomy. The origin of the receptors is a man aged 50-59 years with renal cell carcinoma.

The V call is TRBV5-1, the J call TRBJ1-2; 7 bases are a match to TRBD1. Germline trimming cut 4 bases from V and 3 bases from J; bases unmatched to any gene: 9. The CDR3 is made up of 15 amino acids. Per the germline V gene, CDR1 is SGHRS and CDR2 is YFSETQ. The CDR3 DNA reads TGCGCCAGCAGCCCCTACAGGGGTTCTGACTATGGCTACACCTTC. Amino acid sequence: CASSPYRGSDYGYTF.

The chain has TRBV28 and TRBJ2-7; no firm D call. V was trimmed by 2 bases and J by 1 base, leaving 9 bases between them. Germline V lookup: CDR1 MDHEN, CDR2 SYDVKM. CDR3 length equals 14 residues. The CDR3 coding sequence is TGTGCCAGCAGTTTACGGGCAGGTTCCTACGAGCAGTACTTC. Protein sequence: CASSLRAGSYEQYF.

The rearrangement links TRBV5-1 to TRBJ2-5, with 7 bases identical to TRBD2. This CDR3 comprises 15 residues. V dropped 1 base and J dropped 5; count of bases not matched to a gene: 8. CDR1 is SGHRS and CDR2 is YFSETQ in the germline V gene. The CDR3 reads CASSLQRERPETQYF. The CDR3 DNA sequence: TGCGCCAGCAGCTTGCAGCGGGAACGTCCTGAGACCCAGTACTTC.

The genes are TRBV11-2 and TRBJ2-7, with D unresolved. Trimming pared 0 bases from V and 4 bases from J, leaving 13 bases between. Germline-derived CDR1 and CDR2 are SGHAT and FQNNGV. The CDR3 has 15 amino acids. CDR3 sequence: CASSLDAGRAYEQYF. The CDR3, as DNA: TGTGCCAGCAGCTTAGACGCAGGACGAGCGTACGAGCAGTACTTC.

This clone was counted a single time. The rearrangement links TRBV7-2 to TRBJ1-4, with D maybe TRBD1 (5 bases). Per germline, CDR1 SGHTA and CDR2 FQGNSA. There are 16 residues in the CDR3. V lost 4 bases and J lost 5, with 17 bases in between. The DNA of the CDR3 is TGTGCCAGCAGCTCCCAGGGACTGGCTAACAATGAAAAACTGTTTTTT. It is translated as CASSSQGLANNEKLFF.

The chain recombines TRBV18 with TRBJ2-5; D is undetermined. The V end was cut by 2 bases, the J end by 5 bases, with 12 bases between. CDR3 size: 14 residues. Germline V gives CDR1 KGHSH, CDR2 LQKENI. The CDR3 region is CASSPRPLGETQYF. CDR3 coding DNA: TGTGCCAGCTCACCAAGGCCCCTCGGGGAGACCCAGTACTTC. Variable domain in full (rest from reference TRBV18 and TRBJ2-5): NAGVMQNPRHLVRRRGQEARLRCSPMKGHSHVYWYRQLPEEGLKFMVYLQKENIIDESGMPKERFSAEFPKEGPSILRIQQVVRGDSAAYFCASSPRPLGETQYFGPGTRLLVL.

The V gene is TRBV28, the J gene TRBJ2-7; D is unclear. V lost 5 bases to trimming and J lost 2 bases, with 16 bases between them. Germline V gene sequence: CDR1 MDHEN, CDR2 SYDVKM. This CDR3 contains 15 residues. The CDR3 nucleotides are TGTGCCAGCAGTCTTCCAAAACGGACGACCTACGAGCAGTACTTC. Its translation: CASSLPKRTTYEQYF.

A single count supports this clone. The chain uses TRBV19 and TRBJ1-2; possible D gene TRBD1, 6 bases. CDR3 length: 15 residues. V lost 3 bases and J lost 5, with 16 bases in between. Germline V gives CDR1 LNHDA, CDR2 SQIVND (reference sequence). The CDR3, as DNA: TGTGCCAGTAGTATTGGAGCGGGCAGGGGATATGGCTACACCTTC. Encoded protein: CASSIGAGRGYGYTF.